The clone carrying this T cell receptor (beta chain) was seen a few times. The data are from a study of blood T cell repertoires in COVID-19. Sequencing used immunoSEQ multiplex PCR; TCRdb keeps in-frame clones, though not all of them. The sample comprises 55,000 or so clones, about nine tenths of which are singletons, and under 4% rests with the top ten. The TCR was taken from a man aged 35-49 years with COVID-19, enrolled during active disease. Sequences were obtained from peripheral blood.

The CDR3, as DNA: TGTGCCAGCAGCTTTTCCATCTCCTACGAGCAGTACTTC. Its translation is CASSFSISYEQYF. This rearrangement joins TRBV5-6 to TRBJ2-7; D unclear. Germline-derived CDR1 and CDR2 are SGHDT and YYEEEE. V gave up 2 bases and J gave up 0 bases, with 6 bases separating them. The length of the CDR3 is 13 residues.